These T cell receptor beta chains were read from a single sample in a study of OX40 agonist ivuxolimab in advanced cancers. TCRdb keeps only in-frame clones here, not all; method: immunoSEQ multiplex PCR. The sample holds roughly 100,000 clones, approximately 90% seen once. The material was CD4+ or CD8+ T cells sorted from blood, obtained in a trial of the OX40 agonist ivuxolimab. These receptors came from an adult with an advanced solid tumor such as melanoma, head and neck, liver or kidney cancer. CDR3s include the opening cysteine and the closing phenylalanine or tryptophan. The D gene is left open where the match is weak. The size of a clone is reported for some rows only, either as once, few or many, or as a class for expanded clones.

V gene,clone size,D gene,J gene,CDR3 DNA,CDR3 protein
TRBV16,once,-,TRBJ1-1,TGTGCCAGCAGCCAAGCCCCAGGGAACACTGAAGCTTTCTTT,CASSQAPGNTEAFF
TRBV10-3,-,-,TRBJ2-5,TGTGCCATCAGTGAGAGGACGGCGGAGACCCAGTACTTC,CAISERTAETQYF
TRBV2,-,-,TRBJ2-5,TGTGCCAGCAGCCCCTGGCAGAAGAACCAAGAGACCCAGTACTTC,CASSPWQKNQETQYF
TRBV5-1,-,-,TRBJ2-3,TGCGCCAGCAGCTTGCGCAACACAGATACGCAGTATTTT,CASSLRNTDTQYF
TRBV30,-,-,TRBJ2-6,TGTGCCTGGAGAAGGAGGGAAGCTGGGGCCAACGTCCTGACTTTC,CAWRRREAGANVLTF
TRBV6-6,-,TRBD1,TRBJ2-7,TGTGCCAGCAAGGGGACAGGGTCTGACGAGCAGTACTTC,CASKGTGSDEQYF
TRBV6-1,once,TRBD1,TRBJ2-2,TGTGCCAGCAGGCAGGGGGTCAGTTCCGGGGAGCTGTTTTTT,CASRQGVSSGELFF
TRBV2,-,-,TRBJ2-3,TGTGCCAGCAGTGAAGGCAGGACTACCCACACAGATACGCAGTATTTT,CASSEGRTTHTDTQYF
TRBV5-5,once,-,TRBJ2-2,TGTGCCAGCAGCTTTGGACTCAACACCGGGGAGCTGTTTTTT,CASSFGLNTGELFF
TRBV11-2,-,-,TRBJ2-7,TGTGCCAGCAGCCTCTCCGGGACAAACACCTACGAGCAGTACTTC,CASSLSGTNTYEQYF
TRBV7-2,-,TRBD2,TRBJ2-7,TGTGCCAGCAGCTCCCTCTTGGGGGGGAGGTACGAGCAGTACTTC,CASSSLLGGRYEQYF
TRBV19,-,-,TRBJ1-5,TGTGCCAGTAGTATTCAAGGGAGGGGCAATCAGCCCCAGCATTTT,CASSIQGRGNQPQHF
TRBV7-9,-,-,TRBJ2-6,TGTGCCAGCAGCCTTAGCTCTGGGGCCAACGTCCTGACTTTC,CASSLSSGANVLTF
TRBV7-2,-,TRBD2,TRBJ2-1,TGTGCCACCGGAGCGGGGGCCTCCTCCAATGAGCAGTTCTTC,CATGAGASSNEQFF
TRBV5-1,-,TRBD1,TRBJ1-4,TGCGCCAGCTCCGACAGGGCGGAGAATGAAAAACTGTTTTTT,CASSDRAENEKLFF
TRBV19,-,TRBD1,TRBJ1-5,TGTGCCAGTAGTATAGATCGGGACAGGGGGACTAGAAGTCAGCCCCAGCATTTT,CASSIDRDRGTRSQPQHF
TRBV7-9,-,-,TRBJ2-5,TGTGCCAGCAGCTTAGTGGAGGGCCCGGGGTACTTC,CASSLVEGPGYF
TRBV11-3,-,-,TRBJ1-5,TGTGCCAGCAGCCCGATGGGGGGGAATCAGCCCCAGCATTTT,CASSPMGGNQPQHF
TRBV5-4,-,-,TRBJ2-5,TGTGCCAGCAGCTTGAATTCCGGGGAAATGGCGGAGACCCAGTACTTC,CASSLNSGEMAETQYF
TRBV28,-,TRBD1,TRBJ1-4,TGTGCCAGCGCTAGACAGGGGAAGTGGGAAAAACTGTTTTTT,CASARQGKWEKLFF
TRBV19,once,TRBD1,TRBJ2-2,TGTGCCAGTAGCCCTAGACAGGGGGCATCTGGGGAGCTGTTTTTT,CASSPRQGASGELFF
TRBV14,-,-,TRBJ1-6,TGTGCCAGCAGCCAAGATTTTCGCGCTTCTAATTCACCCCTCCACTTT,CASSQDFRASNSPLHF
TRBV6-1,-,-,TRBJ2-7,TGTGCCAGCACACGGGGTTACGAGCAGTACTTC,CASTRGYEQYF
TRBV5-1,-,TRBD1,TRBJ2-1,TGCGCCAGCTTCAGGACAGGGGGGTACGATGAGCAGTTCTTC,CASFRTGGYDEQFF
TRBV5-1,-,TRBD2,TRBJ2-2,TGCGCCAGCAGCTTGGCGAGCGGGGGCGCCCCCGGGGAGCTGTTTTTT,CASSLASGGAPGELFF
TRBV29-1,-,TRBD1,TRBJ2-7,TGCAGCGTTGAAGATCCCTTGGGACAGGGCCAGTACTTC,CSVEDPLGQGQYF